Following are 28 T cell receptor beta chains from one sample sequenced in a study of T cells in Graves' hyperthyroidism and ophthalmopathy. RNA transcripts yielded amplified TCR beta CDR3 regions. The TCR CDR3 was amplified in a first-round RT-PCR using the HTBI primer set. TCRdb itself ran the multiplex PCR reads through MiXCR, one entry per CDR3 protein. The top ten hold roughly 32% of the sample, which has 200,000 to 300,000 distinct CDR3 sequences, about 24% seen once. The specimen was blood. These TCRs come from a middle-aged woman with Graves' ophthalmopathy.

This clonotype was found many times. The rearrangement joins TRBV28 to TRBJ2-5; D possibly corresponds to TRBD2 (5 bases). Trimming took 6 bases from V and 5 from J, leaving 19 bases between them. CDR3 length: 15 residues. Germline lookup yields CDR1 MDHEN and CDR2 SYDVKM. CDR3 in amino acids: CASSSGSATRETQYF. For the CDR3, the DNA is TGTGCCAGCAGCTCCGGCTCGGCTACTAGGGAGACCCAGTACTTC.

This clonotype was detected ten times or more. This chain's CDR3 is CASTHRGFGSGANVLTF. CDR3 sequence (DNA): TGTGCCAGCACCCACAGGGGTTTCGGCTCTGGGGCCAACGTCCTGACTTTC. This chain uses TRBV6-4 with TRBJ2-6, with 7 bases matching TRBD1. The CDR3 extends over 17 amino acids. V was pared by 7 bases and J by 0 bases, with 9 bases of the junction left unmatched. From germline, CDR1 is MRHNA and CDR2 SNTAGT.

This clonotype came up many times. The gene calls are TRBV19 and TRBJ2-7; 9 nucleotides agree with TRBD1. The V gene end was trimmed by 6 bases and the J gene end by 3 bases; junction bases not matched to a gene: 9. This CDR3 comprises 15 residues. Per germline, CDR1 LNHDA and CDR2 SQIVND (reference sequence). The chain's CDR3 is CASSTSPGQGYEQYF. The CDR3 DNA sequence: TGTGCCAGTAGCACCTCACCGGGACAGGGCTACGAGCAGTACTTC.

This clonotype was counted many times. The chain uses TRBV6-1 and TRBJ2-3, with a weak D call TRBD2 (5 bases). The CDR3 is made up of 13 amino acids. Per the germline V gene, CDR1 is MNHNS and CDR2 is SASEGT. The germline V and J ends were trimmed by 6 bases and 2 bases, with 9 bases remaining between them. The CDR3: CASRGLSTDTQYF. The CDR3 coding sequence is TGTGCCAGCAGAGGACTTTCCACAGATACGCAGTATTTT.

This clonotype has a count of ten or more. The CDR3 spells CASSLESRGSYEQYF. The CDR3 DNA reads as TGTGCCAGCAGCTTAGAGTCCAGGGGATCCTACGAGCAGTACTTC. This chain connects TRBV11-2 to TRBJ2-7; D possibly corresponds to TRBD1 (6 bases). V shed 0 bases and J shed 1 base, with 10 bases lying between them. The CDR3 runs to 15 residues. Germline assignment: CDR1 SGHAT and CDR2 FQNNGV.

The chain recombines TRBV24-1 with TRBJ2-5, with 8 bases aligning to TRBD2. V lost 3 bases to trimming and J lost 5 bases; unmatched junction nucleotides: 16. Germline CDR1 KGHDR, CDR2 SFDVKD. The CDR3 is made up of 18 amino acids. CDR3 nucleotide sequence: TGTGCCACCAGTGATGTGAGGGGGGAAGCGGGAGTGCCGGAGACCCAGTACTTC. This codes for CATSDVRGEAGVPETQYF.

At least ten counts were recorded for this clonotype. V and J are TRBV4-2 and TRBJ1-2; D gene ambiguous. Germline CDR1 LGHNA, CDR2 YNFKEQ. This CDR3 region has 15 residues. Trimming took 1 base from V and 4 from J, leaving 13 bases between them. CDR3 DNA sequence: TGTGCCAGCAGCCAAGTACTGCCCGGCCCCTATGGCTACACCTTC. This gives the protein CASSQVLPGPYGYTF.

This clonotype was detected many times. The gene calls are TRBV28 and TRBJ1-2; D might be TRBD1 (6 bases). There are 13 residues in the CDR3. V lost 8 bases and J lost 4, with 14 bases in between. Looked up from germline, CDR1 is MDHEN and CDR2 is SYDVKM. The CDR3 coding sequence is TGTGCCAGCCCAGGGGCGGGGGGCTATGGCTACACCTTC. Translation gives CASPGAGGYGYTF.

This clonotype was seen many times. The rearrangement joins TRBV28 to TRBJ1-1, with 10 bases aligning to TRBD1. CDR3 size: 14 residues. CDR1 is MDHEN, CDR2 SYDVKM, per germline. Unmatched junction bases numbered 3, after V lost 5 bases and J lost 3 bases. The CDR3 DNA is TGTGCCAGCAGTGACAGGGGGCGGGACACTGAAGCTTTCTTT. Translating it yields CASSDRGRDTEAFF.

In this sample, this clonotype turned up a few times. This chain uses TRBV2 with TRBJ2-5; 8 bases map to TRBD2. Per the germline V gene, CDR1 is SNHLY and CDR2 is FYNNEI. The CDR3 is 15 residues long. J gave up 5 bases and V 2 bases, and 7 bases lay outside the gene matches. The CDR3 DNA reads TGTGCCAGCAGTGAAAGGCGCGGGGGGAGCGAGACCCAGTACTTC. This encodes CASSERRGGSETQYF.

The table lists this clonotype with a few counts. The chain is built from TRBV14 and TRBJ2-7; D unclear. Looked up from germline, CDR1 is SGHDN and CDR2 is FVKESK. Trimming took 4 bases from V and 2 from J, leaving 12 bases between them. CDR3 size: 14 residues. CDR3 sequence: CASSPRGPTYEQYF. The CDR3 region has the DNA TGTGCCAGCAGCCCAAGAGGTCCAACCTACGAGCAGTACTTC.

CDR3 in DNA: TGTGCCAGCAGCCAAGCGGACAGGGCCAACTATGGCTACACCTTC. Protein product: CASSQADRANYGYTF. V gene TRBV4-2 combines with J gene TRBJ1-2; 8 bases line up with TRBD1. V gave up 1 base and J gave up 2 bases; unmatched junction bases: 3. Per germline, CDR1 LGHNA and CDR2 YNFKEQ. This CDR3 has 15 residues.

V is TRBV18 and J is TRBJ1-4; 7 bases are a match to TRBD1. Per the germline V gene, CDR1 is KGHSH and CDR2 is LQKENI. There are 14 residues in the CDR3. V trimming: 3 bases; J trimming: 12 bases; junction bases outside the gene matches: 10. CDR3 protein: CASSPDRDPGELFF. The CDR3 DNA reads as TGTGCCAGCTCACCTGACAGGGACCCCGGAGAACTGTTTTTT.

This chain links TRBV11-1 with TRBJ2-7; D gene uncertain. The CDR3 is 17 amino acids. Germline CDR1 reads SGHAT; CDR2 reads FQDESV (reference sequence). Trimming cost V 5 bases and J 0 bases, with 20 bases left between them. CDR3 DNA sequence: TGTGCCAGCAGCGCTAAAATTACAGCAAAGAGCTCCTACGAGCAGTACTTC. Translated: CASSAKITAKSSYEQYF.

There are many counts of this clonotype. The chain recombines TRBV20-1 with TRBJ2-3; the match to TRBD1 covers 8 bases. Trimming took 5 bases from V and 2 from J; bases not matched to a gene: 6. The CDR3 has 14 amino acids. Germline V gene lookup returns CDR1 DFQATT and CDR2 SNEGSKA (reference sequence). As DNA, the CDR3 is TGCAGTGCTGGGGGACAGGACTACACAGATACGCAGTATTTT. This gives the protein CSAGGQDYTDTQYF.

The V and J genes are TRBV11-2 and TRBJ2-7; perhaps TRBD1 as D (8 bases). This CDR3 is 15 amino acids long. V was shortened by 3 bases and J by 2 bases, with 14 bases between the two germline ends. Per the germline V gene, CDR1 is SGHAT and CDR2 is FQNNGV. The CDR3 coding sequence is TGTGCCAGCAGCTTTTACACAGGGGGGGCCTACGAGCAGTACTTC. Its protein product is CASSFYTGGAYEQYF. Full variable domain (missing parts from reference TRBV11-2 and TRBJ2-7): EAGVAQSPRYKIIEKRQSVAFWCNPISGHATLYWYQQILGQGPKLLIQFQNNGVVDDSQLPKDRFSAERLKGVDSTLKIQPAKLEDSAVYLCASSFYTGGAYEQYFGPGTRLTVT.

This clonotype came up many times. This chain connects TRBV10-3 to TRBJ2-7; 7 nucleotides match TRBD2. V shed 6 bases and J 3 bases; nucleotides not matched to a gene: 2. From germline, CDR1 is ENHRY and CDR2 SYGVKD. This CDR3 has 12 amino acids. This CDR3 reads CAIRAGDYEQYF. CDR3 DNA sequence: TGTGCCATCAGGGCGGGGGACTACGAGCAGTACTTC.

The CDR3 nucleotides read TGTGCCAGCAGCCAGGGGTCCCCTGAAGCTTTCTTT. Protein product: CASSQGSPEAFF. This chain uses TRBV12-3 or TRBV12-4 with TRBJ1-1; maybe TRBD1 (6 bases). The CDR3 runs to 12 residues. V was cut by 6 bases and J by 6 bases, with 11 bases left in between.

This sequence joins TRBV6-8 and TRBJ2-5; 9 bases agree with TRBD1. Looked up from germline, CDR1 is MNHGY and CDR2 is SAAAGT. The CDR3 is made up of 15 amino acids. V lost 7 bases to trimming and J lost 4 bases; unmatched junction nucleotides: 10. The CDR3 sequence: CASTSDRGIRETQYF. CDR3 nucleotides: TGTGCCAGCACCTCGGACAGGGGTATCCGAGAGACCCAGTACTTC.

This clonotype was observed at least ten times. The chain links TRBV11-2 to TRBJ2-5; 11 bases map to TRBD1. The CDR3 consists of 16 residues. V lost 3 bases to trimming and J lost 5 bases; unmatched junction nucleotides: 8. CDR1 and CDR2 from the germline V gene are SGHAT and FQNNGV. The CDR3 spells CASSFGQGAFLETQYF. The CDR3 nucleotides are TGTGCCAGCAGCTTCGGACAGGGGGCGTTTTTGGAGACCCAGTACTTC.

The chain couples TRBV20-1 to TRBJ1-1; D not resolved. The CDR3 loop spans 12 amino acids. Germline V CDR1 and CDR2: DFQATT, SNEGSKA (reference sequence). V was pared by 3 bases and J by 8 bases, with 13 bases between. CDR3 loop: CSASHLVPEAFF. In DNA form, the CDR3 reads TGCAGTGCTAGTCACCTAGTACCCGAAGCTTTCTTT.

This clonotype appeared a few times. This rearrangement joins TRBV20-1 to TRBJ2-5; D is perhaps TRBD1 (6 bases). The CDR3 is 19 amino acids. Germline V gene lookup returns CDR1 DFQATT and CDR2 SNEGSKA (reference sequence). Trimming took off 0 bases at V and 5 bases at J, with 28 bases between the two ends. The CDR3 DNA is TGCAGTGCTAGAGAGGAAACGGGCCTCAGGGGACCCCCCCCGGAGACCCAGTACTTC. Its translation: CSAREETGLRGPPPETQYF.

This clonotype was observed a few times. The chain joins TRBV6-5 to TRBJ1-2, with no clear D. Germline CDR1 and CDR2: MNHEY and SVGAGI. V was clipped by 0 bases and J by 8 bases, with 10 bases between them. The CDR3 covers 13 residues. CDR3 in amino acids: CASSYSGWEGYTF. The CDR3 DNA is TGTGCCAGCAGTTACTCTGGATGGGAAGGCTACACCTTC.

This clonotype was seen repeatedly, ten times or more. The chain carries TRBV10-1 and TRBJ1-5; D gene uncertain. This CDR3 spans 15 amino acids. Per the germline V gene, CDR1 is WNHNN and CDR2 is SYGVQD (reference sequence). Trimming removed 3 bases at V and 0 bases at J, with 9 bases between. CDR3 DNA sequence: TGCGCCAGCAGTGAACAGAAAGATAGCAATCAGCCCCAGCATTTT. This encodes CASSEQKDSNQPQHF.

This clonotype has a count of ten or more. The chain is built from TRBV4-2 and TRBJ2-7, with D uncertain. CDR1 and CDR2 from the germline V gene are LGHNA and YNFKEQ. CDR3 length: 14 amino acids. Trimming stripped 0 bases from V and 4 bases from J, with 10 bases between. CDR3 coding DNA: TGTGCCAGCAGCCAAGATTTTGGAATTTACGAGCAGTACTTC. Protein sequence: CASSQDFGIYEQYF.

This clonotype was detected a few times. The chain employs TRBV25-1 and TRBJ2-3; a weak D match, TRBD2 (5 bases). The germline CDR1 and CDR2 sequences are MGHDK and SYGVNS. The CDR3 length is 19 residues. The germline V and J ends were trimmed by 4 bases and 0 bases, with 23 bases remaining between them. CDR3 loop: CASSGPRAEKFFSTDTQYF. For the CDR3, the DNA is TGTGCCAGCAGTGGCCCTCGAGCGGAGAAATTCTTTAGCACAGATACGCAGTATTTT.

V usage is TRBV29-1 and J usage is TRBJ2-5, with 10 positions matching TRBD1. The trim removed 5 bases at V and 5 bases at J, leaving 8 bases unmatched. CDR1 is SQVTM, CDR2 ANQGSEA, per germline. This CDR3 contains 14 residues. In DNA, the CDR3 is TGCAGCGTTTCCAGACAGGGGGCTCGGGAGACCCAGTACTTC. It is translated as CSVSRQGARETQYF.

This clonotype was detected many times. CDR3 region: CATSLDRGFQPQHF. The CDR3 region has the DNA TGTGCCACCAGTCTGGACAGGGGGTTTCAGCCCCAGCATTTT. The genes are TRBV15 and TRBJ1-5; 10 bases line up with TRBD1. V trimming: 6 bases; J trimming: 6 bases; junction bases outside the gene matches: 5. Per the germline V gene, CDR1 is LNHNV and CDR2 is YYDKDF (reference sequence). CDR3 size: 14 residues.